This T cell receptor beta chain was profiled in a study of T cell repertoires in cytomegalovirus infection. About the study: Well-studied HLA-B-restricted epitopes and recently identified HLA-C-restricted epitopes of CMV were both used in the study. Study findings and constraints: The cumulative frequency of public TCR beta families identified carriers of CMV plus the relevant HLA.

As regards this clonotype: Its antigen is currently unknown.

Each CDR3 protein is one row after TCRdb ran MiXCR on the reads. The sample includes about 470,000 distinct CDR3 sequences, approximately 46% of them seen just once. Trimming took off 8 bases at V and 2 bases at J, with 22 bases between the two ends. The CDR3 has 17 amino acids. The sequence derives from a human donor in good health (CMV status not recorded). Some clones in this sample may be carry-over from other donors' samples. The chain recombines TRBV12-3 or TRBV12-4 with TRBJ2-4; weak D call: TRBD1 (5 bases). Sequencing used cultured PBMCs, obtained from culture after CMV antigen stimulation. DNA for the CDR3: TGTGCCAGCGTTCTCAGGGATCGGGTTAATACCAAAAACATTCAGTACTTC. It specifies CASVLRDRVNTKNIQYF.